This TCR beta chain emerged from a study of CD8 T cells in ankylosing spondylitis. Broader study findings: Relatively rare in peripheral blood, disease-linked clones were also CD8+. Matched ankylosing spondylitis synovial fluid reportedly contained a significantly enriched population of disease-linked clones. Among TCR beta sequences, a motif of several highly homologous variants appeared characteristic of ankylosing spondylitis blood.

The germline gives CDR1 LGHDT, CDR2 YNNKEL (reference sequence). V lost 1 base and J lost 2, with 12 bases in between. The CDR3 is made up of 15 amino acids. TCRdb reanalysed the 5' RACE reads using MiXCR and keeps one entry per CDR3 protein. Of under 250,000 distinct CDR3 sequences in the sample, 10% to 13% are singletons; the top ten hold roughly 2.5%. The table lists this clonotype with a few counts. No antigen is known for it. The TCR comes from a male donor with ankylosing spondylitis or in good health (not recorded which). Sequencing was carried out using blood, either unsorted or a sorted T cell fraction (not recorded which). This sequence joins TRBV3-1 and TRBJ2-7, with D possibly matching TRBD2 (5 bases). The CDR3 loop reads CASSQVPQRTYEQYF. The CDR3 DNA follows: TGTGCCAGCAGCCAAGTGCCCCAGCGGACCTACGAGCAGTACTTC.